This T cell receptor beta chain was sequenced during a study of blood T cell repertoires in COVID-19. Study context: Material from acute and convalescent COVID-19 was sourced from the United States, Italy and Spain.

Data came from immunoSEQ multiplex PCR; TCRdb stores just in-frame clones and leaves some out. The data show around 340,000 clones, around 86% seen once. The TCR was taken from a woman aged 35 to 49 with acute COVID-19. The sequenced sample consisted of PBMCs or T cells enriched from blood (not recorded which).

CDR3 DNA sequence: TGCGCCAGCAGCTTGGCCGGGACAGGGAGCTACACCTTC. The encoded protein is CASSLAGTGSYTF. The rearrangement joins TRBV5-1 to TRBJ1-2, with 9 bases identical to TRBD1. Germline CDR1 and CDR2: SGHRS and YFSETQ. After removal of 0 bases from V and 9 bases from J, the junction contained 3 bases not matched to a gene. This CDR3 spans 13 amino acids.